Listed here are 13 T cell receptor beta chains from one sample, sequenced in a study of blood T cells in healthy people across ages. With a J-beta primer mix and a sample-barcoded 5' primer, a second PCR ran about 6 to 11 cycles. MiXCR, applied by TCRdb to the 5' RACE reads, yields one record per CDR3 protein. This table has about 810,000 distinct CDR3 sequences, roughly 40% appearing once. Specimen: blood. All receptors derive from a man aged 18 to 29 in good health.

This clonotype was counted at least ten times. At one boundary the junction diverges from the germline segment, which might be a read error. The V call is TRBV15, the J call TRBJ2-1, with D tentatively TRBD1 (6 bases). Germline assignment: CDR1 LNHNV and CDR2 YYDKDF (reference sequence). The CDR3 is made up of 14 amino acids. CDR3 residues: CAIRGGPSHNEQFF. In DNA form, the CDR3 reads TGTGCCATCAGAGGGGGACCCTCCCACAATGAGCAGTTCTTC.

The J gene is TRBJ2-1, the V gene TRBV7-9; D uncertain. Germline V gene sequence: CDR1 SEHNR, CDR2 FQNEAQ (reference sequence). V was shortened by 5 bases and J by 1 base, with 15 bases between the two germline ends. The CDR3 spans 16 residues. The CDR3 spells CASSQSSWLSYNEQFF. The CDR3 nucleotides are TGTGCCAGCAGCCAAAGCAGTTGGCTTTCCTACAATGAGCAGTTCTTC.

Of note for this clonotype: This could be a read error, since a much larger clone is one nucleotide away. The chain carries TRBV12-3 or TRBV12-4 and TRBJ2-5; D ambiguous. There are 16 residues in the CDR3. Trimming stripped 3 bases from V and 2 bases from J, with 16 bases between. CDR3 in DNA: TGTGCCAGCAGTTTGAATGCGTGGGCCCCACAAGAGACCCAGTACTTC. As protein: CASSLNAWAPQETQYF.

The V call is TRBV20-1, the J call TRBJ1-2, with unresolved D. The CDR3 length is 14 residues. Germline loops: CDR1 DFQATT, CDR2 SNEGSKA (reference sequence). V lost 0 bases to trimming and J lost 4 bases, with 12 bases between them. The CDR3 coding sequence is TGCAGTGCTAGAGATACCGGAACCCTCTATGGCTACACCTTC. Its protein product is CSARDTGTLYGYTF.

This clonotype was counted a single time. CDR3 sequence: CSASAGYTF. Here the CDR3 DNA reads TGCAGTGCTAGTGCCGGCTACACCTTC. The chain is built from TRBV20-1 and TRBJ1-2; D is unresolved. CDR3 size: 9 residues. V lost 3 bases, J lost 8 bases, and 4 bases lay in between. The germline gives CDR1 DFQATT, CDR2 SNEGSKA (reference sequence).

The rearrangement uses TRBV4-3 and TRBJ2-7; 8 nucleotides line up with TRBD2. V lost 0 bases to trimming and J lost 7 bases; unmatched junction nucleotides: 14. CDR3 length equals 17 residues. Germline V gene data show CDR1 as LGHNA and CDR2 as YSLEER. The DNA of the CDR3 is TGCGCCAGCAGCCAAGAGATGAAGAGCGGGGGATACAATGAGCAGTACTTC. Amino acids: CASSQEMKSGGYNEQYF.

This clonotype has a handful of counts. V and J are TRBV18 and TRBJ1-5; D gene uncertain. This CDR3 comprises 13 residues. V lost 3 bases and J 8 bases, leaving 11 bases between the germline ends. Germline-derived CDR1 and CDR2 are KGHSH and LQKENI. CDR3 in amino acids: CASSPTSSEPQHF. CDR3 coding DNA: TGTGCCAGCTCACCGACTTCATCGGAGCCCCAGCATTTT.

This clonotype was seen ten or more times. V usage is TRBV12-3 or TRBV12-4 and J usage is TRBJ1-4, with D hard to call. Trimming shortened V by 6 bases and J by 3 bases, and 14 bases separated the two germline ends. The CDR3 totals 15 residues. CDR3 nucleotide sequence: TGTGCCAGCAGATCCTACATCGGGGCTAATGAAAAACTGTTTTTT. It is translated as CASRSYIGANEKLFF.

This chain uses TRBV27 with TRBJ2-1; 9 bases align to TRBD2. The junction had 12 bases not matched to a gene; V was cut back by 5 bases and J by 13 bases. The CDR3 has 14 residues. The germline V gene has CDR1 MNHEY and CDR2 SMNVEV (reference sequence). The CDR3 sequence is CASSAGGPQETQFF. The CDR3 DNA reads TGTGCCAGCAGTGCGGGGGGGCCCCAAGAGACCCAGTTCTTC.

A remark on this clonotype: This could be a read error, since a much larger clone is one nucleotide away. The gene calls are TRBV20-1 and TRBJ2-3, with D possibly being TRBD1 (5 bases). CDR1 is DFQATT, CDR2 SNEGSKA, per germline (reference sequence). CDR3 size: 15 residues. Trimming removed 5 bases from V and 2 bases from J, with 17 bases in between. CDR3 nucleotides: TGCAGTGCTGCCCAGACGGACAAGTACACAGATACGCAGTATTTT. This translates into CSAAQTDKYTDTQYF.

This clonotype was seen a handful of times. V gene TRBV9 combines with J gene TRBJ2-1, with 9 bases lining up with TRBD2. The CDR3 consists of 16 residues. Looked up from germline, CDR1 is SGDLS and CDR2 is YYNGEE. With V trimmed by 0 bases and J by 5 bases, 6 bases remained unmatched. The CDR3 sequence is CASSVGWRGGNNEQFF. As DNA, the CDR3 is TGTGCCAGCAGCGTAGGTTGGCGGGGGGGCAACAATGAGCAGTTCTTC.

The CDR3 spells CASSPLGTSGERMWNEQFF. In DNA form, the CDR3 reads TGTGCCAGCAGCCCACTAGGGACTAGCGGGGAGAGGATGTGGAATGAGCAGTTCTTC. This rearrangement joins TRBV7-2 to TRBJ2-1, with 13 bases fitting TRBD2. V lost 5 bases to trimming and J lost 7 bases; unmatched junction nucleotides: 17. The CDR3 is 19 residues long. Germline CDR1 is SGHTA and CDR2 is FQGNSA.

J is TRBJ2-1 and V is TRBV5-6; TRBD2 agrees at 9 bases. The last part of the DNA fits TRBJ2-7 better; the J call may be wrong. The CDR3 extends over 15 amino acids. In germline, CDR1 is SGHDT, CDR2 YYEEEE. In DNA form, the CDR3 reads TGTGCCAGCAGGCCGGGACTAGCTTCCTACAATGAGCAGTACTTC. The encoded protein is CASRPGLASYNEQYF.